What follows describes a single TCR beta chain. This sample is drawn from a study of control samples from healthy donors and cancer patients. Generated by immunoSEQ multiplex PCR, the TCRdb table keeps only in-frame clones and is missing some. The sample carries roughly 170,000 clones, about 91% recorded once. Sequenced: blood. The sequence derives from a woman aged 25 to 45 in good health.

CDR3 residues: CASSHSLTLVRRPNTEAFF. In DNA, the CDR3 is TGCGCCAGCAGCCACTCCTTGACCCTTGTAAGAAGGCCCAACACTGAAGCTTTCTTT. The V gene is TRBV10-1, the J gene TRBJ1-1; D remains ambiguous. The V gene's germline CDR1 is WNHNN and CDR2 SYGVQD (reference sequence). CDR3 size: 19 residues. The V end was cut by 6 bases, the J end by 2 bases, with 28 bases between.